One sample yielded the 21 T cell receptor beta chains listed below, sequenced in a study of T-cell memory formation after mild COVID-19. TCRdb analysed the 5' RACE reads with MiXCR anew, one entry per CDR3 protein. Among approximately 410,000 distinct CDR3 sequences, under 25% were seen once, and the ten largest hold less than 15%. Input material: PBMCs or a T cell subset sorted from them (not recorded which). The origin of the receptors is an adult woman who had mild COVID-19 (a few samples of this study predate the infection). Cell type and time point are not known.

The chain recombines TRBV12-3 or TRBV12-4 with TRBJ2-7; unclear D gene. The CDR3 totals 14 residues. V shed 5 bases and J shed 5 bases, with 16 bases lying between them. In DNA, the CDR3 is TGTGCCAGCAGTCCCATTGGGCCTGTGGACGAGCAGTACTTC. It translates to CASSPIGPVDEQYF.

V is TRBV12-3 or TRBV12-4 and J is TRBJ1-2; 7 bases agree with TRBD1. The length of the CDR3 is 13 residues. The V gene end was trimmed by 5 bases and the J gene end by 5 bases; junction bases not matched to a gene: 5. This CDR3 is CASSIGQEYGYTF. In DNA, the CDR3 is TGTGCCAGCAGTATAGGACAGGAATATGGCTACACCTTC.

There are a few counts of this clonotype. The CDR3 DNA follows: TGTGCCAGCTCAGCTGTCCAGTCATCGCGAGGAAACACCATATATTTT. Protein: CASSAVQSSRGNTIYF. J is TRBJ1-3 and V is TRBV18; D ambiguous. The germline V and J ends were trimmed by 5 bases and 4 bases, with 18 bases remaining between them. CDR3 length: 16 residues. Germline CDR1 and CDR2: KGHSH and LQKENI.

The chain employs TRBV6-1 and TRBJ1-6; the D gene is possibly TRBD1 (5 bases). This CDR3 has 13 residues. Germline lookup yields CDR1 MNHNS and CDR2 SASEGT. V dropped 8 bases and J dropped 5 bases, with 10 bases sitting between them. This CDR3 reads CASRDWDNSPLHF. The CDR3 DNA reads TGTGCCAGCCGGGACTGGGATAATTCACCCCTCCACTTT.

The rearrangement links TRBV25-1 to TRBJ2-1; D possibly corresponds to TRBD1 (6 bases). CDR1 is MGHDK and CDR2 is SYGVNS in the germline V gene. Trimming stripped 7 bases from V and 9 bases from J, with 10 bases between. The CDR3 runs to 11 residues. The CDR3 loop is CASTQGGEQFF. CDR3 sequence (DNA): TGTGCCAGCACCCAAGGGGGTGAGCAGTTCTTC.

This clonotype was seen a few times. The chain links TRBV12-3 or TRBV12-4 to TRBJ1-2, with TRBD1 matching over 8 bases. The ends lost 6 bases at V and 0 bases at J; junction bases unmatched: 3. The CDR3 extends over 14 amino acids. The CDR3 is CASRPGQANYGYTF. CDR3 DNA sequence: TGTGCCAGCAGACCGGGACAGGCTAACTATGGCTACACCTTC.

This rearrangement joins TRBV6-5 to TRBJ2-1; the D is unclear. The length of the CDR3 is 15 residues. From germline, CDR1 is MNHEY and CDR2 SVGAGI. The germline V and J ends were trimmed by 5 bases and 6 bases, with 17 bases remaining between them. Here the CDR3 reads CASSPDARRSNEQFF. In DNA, the CDR3 is TGTGCCAGCAGTCCGGACGCCCGAAGGAGCAATGAGCAGTTCTTC.

The V call is TRBV19, the J call TRBJ2-5; 8 nucleotides agree with TRBD2. This CDR3 comprises 14 residues. Germline loops: CDR1 LNHDA, CDR2 SQIVND (reference sequence). The CDR3, as DNA: TGTGTTCCAGGAGCGGGAGTCCAAAAAGAGACCCAGTACTTC. Its translation: CVPGAGVQKETQYF.

This clonotype was counted between two and nine times. The chain links TRBV5-1 to TRBJ1-1, with unresolved D. The CDR3 runs 13 residues. Germline CDR1 is SGHRS and CDR2 is YFSETQ. The V and J ends lost 0 bases and 6 bases respectively, with 9 bases between them. The CDR3 is CASSLGGVAEAFF. The CDR3 DNA reads TGCGCCAGCAGCTTGGGCGGGGTCGCTGAAGCTTTCTTT. Variable domain in full (rest from reference TRBV5-1 and TRBJ1-1): KAGVTQTPRYLIKTRGQQVTLSCSPISGHRSVSWYQQTPGQGLQFLFEYFSETQRNKGNFPGRFSGRQFSNSRSEMNVSTLELGDSALYLCASSLGGVAEAFFGQGTRLTVV.

The sample holds a few counts of this clonotype. V is TRBV27 and J is TRBJ2-5, with D possibly matching TRBD1 (5 bases). Germline CDR1 is MNHEY and CDR2 is SMNVEV (reference sequence). Trimming removed 2 bases from V and 4 bases from J, with 20 bases in between. This CDR3 has 17 amino acids. CDR3 coding DNA: TGTGCCAGCAGTTTACAGTTAGGACACACGACGGGAGAGACCCAGTACTTC. Translating it yields CASSLQLGHTTGETQYF.

This clonotype was found a few times. The chain employs TRBV4-1 and TRBJ1-1, with TRBD1 as a possible D gene (5 bases). Looked up from germline, CDR1 is MGHRA and CDR2 is YSYEKL. V dropped 1 base and J dropped 3 bases, with 18 bases sitting between them. The CDR3 sequence is 17 residues long. The CDR3 nucleotides read TGCGCCAGCAGCCAAGTCGGGGCGTCGGGGCAGGACACTGAAGCTTTCTTT. This sequence encodes CASSQVGASGQDTEAFF.

The J gene is TRBJ2-3, the V gene TRBV6-2 or TRBV6-3; tentatively, D is TRBD2 (7 bases). V lost 4 bases to trimming and J lost 3 bases, with 17 bases between them. The CDR3 sequence is 16 residues long. Germline V gene sequence: CDR1 MNHEY, CDR2 SVGEGT. CDR3 nucleotide sequence: TGTGCCAGCAGTTGGAGGGGGGGTACGGGAACAGATACGCAGTATTTT. As protein: CASSWRGGTGTDTQYF.

This clonotype has just a few counts. The DNA of the CDR3 is TGTGCCAGCAGACAAAACCCAGGGGGCAGGGGAGAGACCCAGTACTTC. This sequence encodes CASRQNPGGRGETQYF. The genes are TRBV12-3 or TRBV12-4 and TRBJ2-5; 8 bases line up with TRBD1. The CDR3 contains 16 residues. Unmatched junction bases numbered 13, after V lost 6 bases and J lost 4 bases.

This clonotype was counted only a few times. The chain carries TRBV19 and TRBJ2-7; the D gene is possibly TRBD2 (6 bases). The CDR3 runs 15 residues. Germline values: CDR1 LNHDA, CDR2 SQIVND (reference sequence). V lost 5 bases to trimming and J lost 6 bases, with 20 bases between them. The CDR3 sequence is CASSAEGRVRGEQYF. CDR3 bases: TGTGCCAGTAGTGCGGAGGGGCGGGTAAGGGGCGAGCAGTACTTC.

The chain recombines TRBV2 with TRBJ2-7; D is possibly TRBD1 (5 bases). The CDR3 has 13 amino acids. The V end lost 7 bases, the J end lost 3 bases, and 13 bases lay between the germline ends. Germline V gene data show CDR1 as SNHLY and CDR2 as FYNNEI. CDR3 nucleotides: TGTGCCAGCACCTCCGCCAGGGACTACGAGCAGTACTTC. It translates to CASTSARDYEQYF.

This clonotype has more than one count but fewer than ten. The CDR3 here is CATSDPGLAGTDTQYF. CDR3 coding DNA: TGTGCCACCAGTGATCCCGGACTAGCGGGAACAGATACGCAGTATTTT. The chain is built from TRBV24-1 and TRBJ2-3; 12 bases match TRBD2. This CDR3 is 16 amino acids long. V lost 3 bases, J lost 3 bases, and 3 bases stayed unmatched. Germline loops: CDR1 KGHDR, CDR2 SFDVKD.

V and J are TRBV5-1 and TRBJ1-1; 9 positions agree with TRBD1. Germline CDR1 is SGHRS and CDR2 is YFSETQ. Germline trimming cut 2 bases from V and 0 bases from J; bases unmatched to any gene: 14. CDR3 length: 19 residues. The CDR3 sequence: CASSFLVRTGVNMNTEAFF. CDR3 DNA: TGCGCCAGCAGCTTTTTAGTTCGGACAGGGGTAAATATGAACACTGAAGCTTTCTTT. Supplemented by reference TRBV5-1 and TRBJ1-1, the full variable domain reads KAGVTQTPRYLIKTRGQQVTLSCSPISGHRSVSWYQQTPGQGLQFLFEYFSETQRNKGNFPGRFSGRQFSNSRSEMNVSTLELGDSALYLCASSFLVRTGVNMNTEAFFGQGTRLTVV.

This clonotype has a handful of counts. This chain links TRBV4-2 with TRBJ2-3; maybe TRBD2 (5 bases). This CDR3 region has 16 residues. V lost 0 bases, J lost 5 bases, and 15 bases lay in between. Germline V gene sequence: CDR1 LGHNA, CDR2 YNFKEQ. CDR3 in amino acids: CASSQEWPVGRDTQYF. CDR3 DNA sequence: TGTGCCAGCAGCCAAGAATGGCCCGTTGGGAGAGATACGCAGTATTTT.

This clonotype was recorded at least ten times. V usage is TRBV12-3 or TRBV12-4 and J usage is TRBJ2-5; weak D call: TRBD2 (5 bases). Trimming pared 6 bases from V and 4 bases from J, leaving 12 bases between. There are 13 residues in the CDR3. The CDR3, as DNA: TGTGCCAGCAGCCCCGGGGTCGGAGAGACCCAGTACTTC. Its translation is CASSPGVGETQYF.

The V and J genes are TRBV6-5 and TRBJ2-2; 8 bases match TRBD1. This CDR3 region has 18 residues. V shed 0 bases and J 4 bases; nucleotides not matched to a gene: 10. CDR1 is MNHEY and CDR2 is SVGAGI in the germline V gene. The chain's CDR3 is CASSYSGRTGMGTGELFF. The CDR3 bases are TGTGCCAGCAGTTACTCGGGGAGGACAGGGATGGGCACCGGGGAGCTGTTTTTT.

This clonotype was observed a handful of times. The V call is TRBV29-1, the J call TRBJ1-1; tentative D call: TRBD1 (5 bases). The CDR3 has 11 residues. CDR1 and CDR2 from the germline V gene are SQVTM and ANQGSEA. The V end was cut by 6 bases, the J end by 6 bases, with 11 bases between. As DNA, the CDR3 is TGCAGCGTCTTGGGGCTGTCTGAAGCTTTCTTT. Translation gives CSVLGLSEAFF.